What follows are 8 T cell receptor beta chains derived from one specimen sequenced in a study of chemoradiotherapy in HPV16-positive cancers (dated by TCRdb to 2021 to 2024). Receptors were amplified or captured by the immunoSEQ multiplex PCR assay. TCRdb retrieved this table from immuneACCESS and kept in-frame rearrangements only. Not all clones are present; in checked studies, unresolved V genes account for under half, and no reason is known for the remainder. Across this sample there are about 20,000 clones, with about nine tenths seen only once. The ten top clones hold about 2.3% of the sample. The source material was blood, sampled from a patient who underwent chemoradiotherapy. The source is a human donor with HPV-associated anogenital cancer.

This chain links TRBV5-8 with TRBJ2-3; D is possibly TRBD2 (5 bases). V gave up 0 bases and J gave up 6 bases, with 11 bases separating them. Germline V gene sequence: CDR1 SGHTS, CDR2 YDEGEE. This CDR3 has 14 amino acids. The CDR3 sequence: CASSLGTLGDTQYF. CDR3 DNA: TGTGCCAGCAGCTTGGGGACTCTGGGGGATACGCAGTATTTT.

This chain joins TRBV7-9 and TRBJ2-1; 9 nucleotides line up with TRBD2. The CDR3 is made up of 19 amino acids. The germline gives CDR1 SEHNR, CDR2 FQNEAQ (reference sequence). V lost 4 bases, J lost 3 bases, and 16 bases stayed unmatched. CDR3 in amino acids: CASSSSQGFTSGLYNEQFF. Here the CDR3 DNA reads TGTGCCAGCAGCTCCTCTCAGGGGTTCACTAGCGGGCTCTACAATGAGCAGTTCTTC.

The chain uses TRBV5-1 and TRBJ2-7; D is perhaps TRBD1 (5 bases). Per germline, CDR1 SGHRS and CDR2 YFSETQ. Deletions cut 4 bases from V and 0 bases from J, with 11 bases between. This CDR3 contains 14 residues. The CDR3 loop reads CASSPQGISYEQYF. CDR3 bases: TGCGCCAGCAGCCCCCAGGGTATCTCCTACGAGCAGTACTTC. Based on the CDR3 plus reference TRBV5-1 and TRBJ2-7, the full variable domain is KAGVTQTPRYLIKTRGQQVTLSCSPISGHRSVSWYQQTPGQGLQFLFEYFSETQRNKGNFPGRFSGRQFSNSRSEMNVSTLELGDSALYLCASSPQGISYEQYFGPGTRLTVT.

J is TRBJ2-1 and V is TRBV2, with 14 bases matching TRBD2. The CDR3 is made up of 14 amino acids. Germline loops: CDR1 SNHLY, CDR2 FYNNEI. Unmatched junction bases numbered 5, after V lost 6 bases and J lost 10 bases. CDR3 loop: CASRTSGGGFEQFF. CDR3 coding DNA: TGTGCCAGCAGGACTAGCGGGGGGGGATTCGAGCAGTTCTTC. Combining the CDR3 with reference TRBV2 and TRBJ2-1 gives the whole variable domain EPEVTQTPSHQVTQMGQEVILRCVPISNHLYFYWYRQILGQKVEFLVSFYNNEISEKSEIFDDQFSVERPDGSNFTLKIRSTKLEDSAMYFCASRTSGGGFEQFFGPGTRLTVL.

Details on this clone: Mismatch with germline at one junction end may stem from a read error. This chain uses TRBV7-7 with TRBJ1-3; unclear D gene. This CDR3 region has 15 residues. Germline loops: CDR1 SSHAT, CDR2 FNYEAQ (reference sequence). The CDR3 DNA sequence: TGTGCTAGCAGCTTAGCGCACGAGCCGGGAAACACCATATATTTT. Translated: CASSLAHEPGNTIYF.

The rearrangement links TRBV2 to TRBJ2-1, with TRBD2 identical over 12 bases. The CDR3 sequence is 18 residues long. V was clipped by 4 bases and J by 4 bases; unmatched bases: 11. Germline values: CDR1 SNHLY, CDR2 FYNNEI. The DNA of the CDR3 is TGTGCCAGCAGTGCCGGGACTAGCGGGCCTCCAGAATACAATGAGCAGTTCTTC. Translation: CASSAGTSGPPEYNEQFF.

The chain has TRBV27 and TRBJ1-2; 7 bases fit TRBD1. This CDR3 has 12 amino acids. J was trimmed by 8 bases and V by 3 bases; bases with no gene match: 3. Per germline, CDR1 MNHEY and CDR2 SMNVEV (reference sequence). The CDR3 is CASSFRGGGYTF. Here the CDR3 DNA reads TGTGCCAGCAGTTTTCGAGGGGGCGGCTACACCTTC.

The rearrangement joins TRBV4-2 to TRBJ1-2; D call uncertain. Per the germline V gene, CDR1 is LGHNA and CDR2 is YNFKEQ. The CDR3 loop spans 15 amino acids. Trimming shortened V by 0 bases and J by 3 bases, and 11 bases separated the two germline ends. The CDR3 reads CASSQETSSDYGYTF. The CDR3 bases are TGTGCCAGCAGCCAAGAGACCAGCAGCGACTATGGCTACACCTTC.